These T cell receptor beta chains were read from a single sample in a study of T-cell reconstitution after alpha-beta-depleted transplantation in children. TCRdb reprocessed the PCR reads with MiXCR, giving one entry per CDR3 protein. The sample yields around 240,000 distinct CDR3 sequences, less than 9% seen once. Material: PBMCs, mostly from graft donor cells, obtained 180 days after TCRalphabeta/CD19-depleted stem cell transplant. The receptors stem from a male patient between 5 and 17 years old who had a stem cell transplant for acute lymphoblastic leukemia, so the T cells may come from the graft donor. Both conserved end residues are part of each CDR3. D genes are given only for firm matches. Not every row has a clone size; where given, it reads once, few, many or a size class.

d_call: .; v_call: TRBV20-1; clone_size: many; j_call: TRBJ1-1; cdr3_nt: TGCAGTGCTAGAGATTGGAAGGAAGGTAACACTGAAGCTTTCTTT; cdr3_aa: CSARDWKEGNTEAFF
d_call: .; v_call: TRBV7-8; clone_size: many; j_call: TRBJ2-3; cdr3_nt: TGTGCCACCCGGAGCAGGTCTAGCACAGATACGCAGTATTTT; cdr3_aa: CATRSRSSTDTQYF
d_call: .; v_call: TRBV3-1; clone_size: many; j_call: TRBJ1-1; cdr3_nt: TGTGCCAGCAGCCATCTGAGGGTAACTGAAGCTTTCTTT; cdr3_aa: CASSHLRVTEAFF
d_call: .; v_call: TRBV6-5; clone_size: many; j_call: TRBJ2-7; cdr3_nt: TGTGCCAGCAGTTACGTGGCGGATCTATACGAGCAGTACTTC; cdr3_aa: CASSYVADLYEQYF
d_call: TRBD2; v_call: TRBV3-1; clone_size: many; j_call: TRBJ2-1; cdr3_nt: TGTGCCAGCAGCCAAGGGGTAGGGACTAACGAGCAGTTCTTC; cdr3_aa: CASSQGVGTNEQFF
d_call: .; v_call: TRBV13; clone_size: many; j_call: TRBJ1-2; cdr3_nt: TGTGCCAGCAGCACCGGGACATTCCCCGCGGATGGCTACACCTTC; cdr3_aa: CASSTGTFPADGYTF
d_call: .; v_call: TRBV9; clone_size: few; j_call: TRBJ1-1; cdr3_nt: TGTGCCAGCAGCGTCTCGACTGGGGCCCCTGAAGCTTTCTTT; cdr3_aa: CASSVSTGAPEAFF
d_call: .; v_call: TRBV20-1; clone_size: many; j_call: TRBJ2-3; cdr3_nt: TGCAGTGCTAGACCCGGCACAGATACGCAGTATTTT; cdr3_aa: CSARPGTDTQYF
d_call: .; v_call: TRBV12-3/TRBV12-4; clone_size: many; j_call: TRBJ2-6; cdr3_nt: TGTGCCAGCAGTTTCGGAGCCGGGGCCAACGTCCTGACTTTC; cdr3_aa: CASSFGAGANVLTF
d_call: .; v_call: TRBV4-1; clone_size: many; j_call: TRBJ1-4; cdr3_nt: TGCGCCAGCAGCCTAGTGAGGGGGGAAAAACTGTTTTTT; cdr3_aa: CASSLVRGEKLFF
d_call: .; v_call: TRBV12-3/TRBV12-4; clone_size: many; j_call: TRBJ1-5; cdr3_nt: TGTGCCAGCAGCCATAGGGGGGCCAATCAGCCCCAGCATTTT; cdr3_aa: CASSHRGANQPQHF
d_call: .; v_call: TRBV10-3; clone_size: .; j_call: TRBJ1-5; cdr3_nt: TGTGCCATCGGGGGAGAAGGCAATCAGCCCCAGCATTTT; cdr3_aa: CAIGGEGNQPQHF
d_call: .; v_call: TRBV27; clone_size: many; j_call: TRBJ2-4; cdr3_nt: TGTGCCAGCTCCGTTGCTCGGGCCAAAAACATTCAGTACTTC; cdr3_aa: CASSVARAKNIQYF
d_call: TRBD1; v_call: TRBV7-3; clone_size: many; j_call: TRBJ2-7; cdr3_nt: TGTGCCAGCAGCCCCCGGACAGGGGCCAACGAGCAGTACTTC; cdr3_aa: CASSPRTGANEQYF
d_call: .; v_call: TRBV2; clone_size: few; j_call: TRBJ1-3; cdr3_nt: TGTGCCAGCAGTAAGAAAGGGTCTTCCACCATATATTTT; cdr3_aa: CASSKKGSSTIYF
d_call: .; v_call: TRBV5-5; clone_size: many; j_call: TRBJ2-7; cdr3_nt: TGTGCCAGCAGCTTGCCTGGGGGGCCCTACGAGCAGTACTTC; cdr3_aa: CASSLPGGPYEQYF
d_call: TRBD1; v_call: TRBV12-5; clone_size: .; j_call: TRBJ1-5; cdr3_nt: TGTGCTAGTGGTTTGGTCCCAATTGGACAGGTCTATAGCAATCAGCCCCAGCATTTT; cdr3_aa: CASGLVPIGQVYSNQPQHF
d_call: TRBD1; v_call: TRBV29-1; clone_size: many; j_call: TRBJ2-3; cdr3_nt: TGCAGCGTTGTAGACCCGGGACAGGGGAGGGCAGATACGCAGTATTTT; cdr3_aa: CSVVDPGQGRADTQYF
d_call: TRBD1; v_call: TRBV7-4; clone_size: .; j_call: TRBJ1-5; cdr3_nt: TGTGCCAGCAGCTTAGTCCCCCCGGGCAGGGGGGATAATCAGCCCCAGCATTTT; cdr3_aa: CASSLVPPGRGDNQPQHF
d_call: .; v_call: TRBV15; clone_size: .; j_call: TRBJ1-6; cdr3_nt: TGTGCCACCAGCCGCGACGGGAATTCACCCCTCCACTTT; cdr3_aa: CATSRDGNSPLHF
d_call: TRBD1; v_call: TRBV29-1; clone_size: many; j_call: TRBJ1-1; cdr3_nt: TGCAGCGTGAGGGACAGGCTTCCGAACACTGAAGCTTTCTTT; cdr3_aa: CSVRDRLPNTEAFF
d_call: .; v_call: TRBV7-9; clone_size: many; j_call: TRBJ2-1; cdr3_nt: TGTGCCAGCAGCTTTAGCCCTTGGGCAGGGAAGTTCTTC; cdr3_aa: CASSFSPWAGKFF
d_call: .; v_call: TRBV5-4; clone_size: many; j_call: TRBJ2-5; cdr3_nt: TGTGCCAGCAGCTTTGGACAGTCCCCCCAGTACTTC; cdr3_aa: CASSFGQSPQYF
d_call: TRBD1; v_call: TRBV7-2; clone_size: many; j_call: TRBJ2-3; cdr3_nt: TGTGCCAGCAGCTTAGTAGGGACAGGGGGCTCCACAGATACGCAGTATTTT; cdr3_aa: CASSLVGTGGSTDTQYF
d_call: .; v_call: TRBV6-2/TRBV6-3; clone_size: many; j_call: TRBJ2-1; cdr3_nt: TGTGCCAGCAGTTGGAAGGGTGGGCCCAACAATGAGCAGTTCTTC; cdr3_aa: CASSWKGGPNNEQFF
d_call: .; v_call: TRBV6-1; clone_size: many; j_call: TRBJ1-1; cdr3_nt: TGTGCCAGCAGACCCCAGGTGAACACTGAAGCTTTCTTT; cdr3_aa: CASRPQVNTEAFF
d_call: .; v_call: TRBV29-1; clone_size: many; j_call: TRBJ2-1; cdr3_nt: TGCAGCGTTGAGGATCCTCCCTACAATGAGCAGTTCTTC; cdr3_aa: CSVEDPPYNEQFF
d_call: .; v_call: TRBV20-1; clone_size: many; j_call: TRBJ2-2; cdr3_nt: TGCAGTGCGGTCTCCGGGAACACCGGGGAGCTGTTTTTT; cdr3_aa: CSAVSGNTGELFF
d_call: .; v_call: TRBV15; clone_size: many; j_call: TRBJ1-2; cdr3_nt: TGTGCCACCAGCAGAGTCCCAGGAAACTATGGCTACACCTTC; cdr3_aa: CATSRVPGNYGYTF
d_call: .; v_call: TRBV2; clone_size: many; j_call: TRBJ2-2; cdr3_nt: TGTGCCAGCAGTGAGGGGCAGGGTGTCTCCACCGGGGAGCTGTTTTTT; cdr3_aa: CASSEGQGVSTGELFF